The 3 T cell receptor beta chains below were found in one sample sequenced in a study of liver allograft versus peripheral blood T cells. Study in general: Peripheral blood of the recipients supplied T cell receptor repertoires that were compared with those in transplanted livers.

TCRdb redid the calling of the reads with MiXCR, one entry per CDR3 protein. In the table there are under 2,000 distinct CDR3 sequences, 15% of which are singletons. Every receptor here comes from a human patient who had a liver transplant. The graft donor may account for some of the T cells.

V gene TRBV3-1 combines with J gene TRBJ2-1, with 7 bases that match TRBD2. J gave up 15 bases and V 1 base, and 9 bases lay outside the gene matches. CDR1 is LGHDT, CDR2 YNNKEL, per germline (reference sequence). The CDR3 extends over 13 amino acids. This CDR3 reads CASSQGLGRDRFF. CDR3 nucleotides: TGTGCCAGCAGCCAAGGGTTAGGGAGGGATAGGTTCTTC.

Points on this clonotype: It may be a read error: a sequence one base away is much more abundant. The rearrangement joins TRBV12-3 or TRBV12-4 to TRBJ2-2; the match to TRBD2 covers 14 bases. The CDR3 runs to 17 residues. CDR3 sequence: CSSSARLAGGRSGELFF. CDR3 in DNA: TGTTCCAGCAGTGCCCGACTAGCGGGAGGGCGTTCCGGGGAGCTGTTTTTT.

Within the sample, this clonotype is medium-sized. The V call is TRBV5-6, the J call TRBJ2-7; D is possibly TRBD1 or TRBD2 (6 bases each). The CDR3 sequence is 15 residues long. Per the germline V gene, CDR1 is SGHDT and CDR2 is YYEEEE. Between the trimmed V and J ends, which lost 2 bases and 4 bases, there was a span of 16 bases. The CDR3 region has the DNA TGTGCCAGCAGCTTCAGGGGACTGAGGGTATACGAGCAGTACTTC. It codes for CASSFRGLRVYEQYF.